One sample yielded the 10 T cell receptor beta chains listed below, sequenced in a study of T cells in Graves' hyperthyroidism and ophthalmopathy (dated by TCRdb to the late 2010s). Libraries were built with multiplex PCR. Sequencing used an Illumina HiSeq 2000. TCR beta CDR3 regions were amplified from RNA transcripts. The first round of RT-PCR for the TCR CDR3 was performed with the HTBI primer set and the Qiagen OneStep RT-PCR kit. Starting from the raw public reads, TCRdb applied fastp trimming at Q25, assembled clones with MiXCR and retained in-frame beta chains. Under each unique CDR3 protein, matching rows form one entry showing the most common genes and DNA. This sample has approximately 510,000 distinct CDR3 sequences in its table, and roughly 45% of those were observed once. The biggest ten clones account for around 44% of the sample. Sequencing was carried out using peripheral blood or thyroid tissue (not recorded which). The receptors come from an adult woman with Graves' disease, either hyperthyroidism or ophthalmopathy (not recorded which).

This clonotype was recorded many times. V usage is TRBV9 and J usage is TRBJ1-1; no definite D call. The length of the CDR3 is 13 residues. Germline values: CDR1 SGDLS, CDR2 YYNGEE. V gave up 0 bases and J gave up 5 bases, with 8 bases separating them. CDR3 protein: CASSVVYGTEAFF. The CDR3 coding sequence is TGTGCCAGCAGCGTAGTTTATGGTACTGAAGCTTTCTTT.

This clonotype has ten or more counts. The chain recombines TRBV20-1 with TRBJ2-7; 7 bases map to TRBD2. This CDR3 has 16 residues. Germline V gene data show CDR1 as DFQATT and CDR2 as SNEGSKA (reference sequence). J gave up 2 bases and V 1 base, and 11 bases lay outside the gene matches. For the CDR3, the DNA is TGCAGTGCTAGAGGTGTCGCGGGAGCTAACGCCTACGAGCAGTACTTC. Amino acids: CSARGVAGANAYEQYF.

The CDR3 nucleotides read TGTGCCAGCAGCCCCGCATTCAAGACGTCCGACCAGTACTTC. This sequence encodes CASSPAFKTSDQYF. The V and J genes are TRBV7-9 and TRBJ2-5; D is undetermined. Trimming removed 5 bases at V and 10 bases at J, with 20 bases between. Germline V gene sequence: CDR1 SEHNR, CDR2 FQNEAQ (reference sequence). The CDR3 spans 14 residues.

This clonotype was seen many times. The CDR3 region has the DNA TGTGCCAGCAGCCAAGAGGCATACAATCAGCCCCAGCATTTT. As protein: CASSQEAYNQPQHF. The chain links TRBV4-2 to TRBJ1-5, with D unresolved. This CDR3 spans 14 amino acids. Germline values: CDR1 LGHNA, CDR2 YNFKEQ. With 0 bases removed from V and 3 bases from J, the gap between germline ends came to 6 bases.

This clonotype was recorded at least ten times. This chain links TRBV13 with TRBJ1-1; 7 bases agree with TRBD1. The CDR3 runs 15 residues. V shed 4 bases and J 4 bases; nucleotides not matched to a gene: 9. CDR1 and CDR2 (germline): PRHDT, FYEKMQ (reference sequence). CDR3 sequence reads: CASSSPRQGGTEAFF. DNA for the CDR3: TGTGCCAGCAGCTCCCCCAGACAGGGCGGCACTGAAGCTTTCTTT. The full variable domain, rest sourced from reference TRBV13 and TRBJ1-1, is AAGVIQSPRHLIKEKRETATLKCYPIPRHDTVYWYQQGPGQDPQFLISFYEKMQSDKGSIPDRFSAQQFSDYHSELNMSSLELGDSALYFCASSSPRQGGTEAFFGQGTRLTVV.

This clonotype has more than one count but fewer than ten. The chain employs TRBV2 and TRBJ1-5, with D possibly TRBD1 on 6 matching bases. The V and J ends lost 5 bases and 13 bases respectively, with 12 bases between them. The CDR3 length is 11 residues. Germline assignment: CDR1 SNHLY and CDR2 FYNNEI. For the CDR3, the DNA is TGTGCCAGCAGTCGTACTACAGGGCAGCATTTT. The encoded protein is CASSRTTGQHF.

This chain uses TRBV6-1 with TRBJ1-1, with TRBD1 as a possible D gene (6 bases). From germline, CDR1 is MNHNS and CDR2 SASEGT. V lost 6 bases and J 0 bases, leaving 14 bases between the germline ends. The CDR3 covers 15 residues. DNA of the CDR3: TGTGCCAGCAGGCATGGGGGGGCACTGAACACTGAAGCTTTCTTT. Amino acids: CASRHGGALNTEAFF.

This chain uses TRBV25-1 with TRBJ1-2; D remains unclear. The CDR3 contains 14 residues. Germline V gene lookup returns CDR1 MGHDK and CDR2 SYGVNS. Trimming shortened V by 1 base and J by 5 bases, and 11 bases separated the two germline ends. The CDR3 here is CASSELGGGYGYTF. For the CDR3, the DNA is TGTGCCAGCAGTGAATTGGGTGGTGGTTATGGCTACACCTTC.

This clonotype was seen ten or more times. The chain couples TRBV4-3 to TRBJ2-2, with TRBD2 matching 14 bases. The CDR3 has 18 residues. Germline-derived CDR1 and CDR2 are LGHNA and YSLEER. Trimming removed 4 bases from V and 7 bases from J; junction bases left unmatched: 11. The CDR3 protein is CASSPSGLAGESSGELFF. The CDR3 DNA sequence: TGCGCCAGCAGCCCGTCGGGACTAGCGGGAGAATCGAGCGGGGAGCTGTTTTTT.

Regarding this clonotype: A read error may produce the germline difference seen at one junction end. The V call is TRBV10-2, the J call TRBJ2-7; 11 bases align to TRBD2. Looked up from germline, CDR1 is WSHSY and CDR2 is SAAADI. The CDR3 is made up of 17 amino acids. This chain's CDR3 is CASGRGVSGGAGDEQYF. The CDR3 DNA follows: TGTGCCAGCGGACGAGGAGTTAGCGGGGGGGCAGGGGACGAGCAGTACTTC.